The clone carrying this TCR beta chain was recorded once. Its antigen is not known. The source of the sample is a study of OX40 agonist ivuxolimab in advanced cancers. The study's findings and limits: Among T cells, CD8+ cells averaged more expanded clones than CD4+ cells.

The assay was immunoSEQ multiplex PCR, and TCRdb's table has in-frame clones only and misses some. The profile shows around 70,000 clones, roughly 82% of them singletons. This receptor was taken from an adult with an advanced solid tumor such as melanoma, head and neck, liver or kidney cancer. The sample consisted of CD4+ or CD8+ T cells sorted from blood, taken in a trial of the OX40 agonist ivuxolimab.

CDR3 amino acids: CASSGGGTAATEAFF. CDR3 nucleotides: TGTGCCAGCAGCGGGGGCGGGACAGCGGCCACTGAAGCTTTCTTT. The V gene is TRBV9, the J gene TRBJ1-1, with TRBD1 identical over 7 bases. The CDR3 spans 15 residues. The junction had 9 bases not matched to a gene; V was cut back by 3 bases and J by 4 bases. Germline loops: CDR1 SGDLS, CDR2 YYNGEE.